Listed here are 25 T cell receptor beta chains from one sample, sequenced in a study of T cells in Graves' hyperthyroidism and ophthalmopathy. RNA transcripts were the template for amplifying TCR beta CDR3 regions. TCR CDR3 underwent first-round RT-PCR with the HTBI primer set. TCRdb re-analysed the multiplex PCR reads in MiXCR, keeping a single row per CDR3 protein. The repertoire holds around 500,000 distinct CDR3 sequences, about 15% seen once, with over 11% in the top ten. The sample comprised blood. Every receptor here comes from a woman aged 40 to 50 with Graves' hyperthyroidism.

At least ten counts were recorded for this clonotype. The chain links TRBV6-1 to TRBJ1-1; D possibly corresponds to TRBD1 (5 bases). The CDR3 extends over 14 amino acids. Trimming removed 7 bases at V and 3 bases at J, with 15 bases between. Germline CDR1 reads MNHNS; CDR2 reads SASEGT. The CDR3, as DNA: TGTGCCAGCACCCCCATGGGGGTGGACACTGAAGCTTTCTTT. Its translation is CASTPMGVDTEAFF.

The rearrangement uses TRBV15 and TRBJ1-1; a weak D match, TRBD1 (6 bases). The CDR3 is 13 amino acids. V was shortened by 3 bases and J by 3 bases, with 8 bases between the two germline ends. Germline CDR1 LNHNV, CDR2 YYDKDF (reference sequence). CDR3 protein: CATSSRGDTEAFF. The CDR3 nucleotides read TGTGCCACCAGCAGCAGGGGTGACACTGAAGCTTTCTTT.

This clonotype was seen repeatedly, ten times or more. As DNA, the CDR3 is TGTGCCAGCAGTCCGAGCGGGAGGTCCTACAATGAGCAGTTCTTC. Its translation: CASSPSGRSYNEQFF. The chain carries TRBV12-3 or TRBV12-4 and TRBJ2-1; 9 bases agree with TRBD2. The CDR3 covers 15 residues. V dropped 5 bases and J dropped 1; count of bases not matched to a gene: 3.

The rearrangement uses TRBV4-1 and TRBJ2-1; 14 positions agree with TRBD2. The germline V gene has CDR1 MGHRA and CDR2 YSYEKL. The trim removed 4 bases at V and 7 bases at J, leaving 6 bases unmatched. This CDR3 is 16 amino acids long. The CDR3 DNA reads TGCGCCAGCAGCCTGGGACTAGCGGGAGTAGTAAATGAGCAGTTCTTC. This sequence encodes CASSLGLAGVVNEQFF.

This clonotype was detected many times. The V gene is TRBV28, the J gene TRBJ1-3, with D unresolved. Between the trimmed V and J ends, which lost 10 bases and 4 bases, there was a span of 17 bases. This CDR3 is built from 14 residues. Germline CDR1 and CDR2: MDHEN and SYDVKM. CDR3 DNA sequence: TGTGCCACCACTGAGCCCAGATCGGGAAACACCATATATTTT. It specifies CATTEPRSGNTIYF.

The chain is built from TRBV28 and TRBJ1-3; D possibly corresponds to TRBD1 (5 bases). The germline V gene encodes CDR1 MDHEN and CDR2 SYDVKM. V was clipped by 2 bases and J by 11 bases, with 13 bases between them. The length of the CDR3 is 13 residues. CDR3 nucleotide sequence: TGTGCCAGCAGTTTACGCGGGGGTAACGCCATATATTTT. It translates to CASSLRGGNAIYF.

A few counts support this clonotype. V and J are TRBV14 and TRBJ2-1; 12 bases map to TRBD2. In germline, CDR1 is SGHDN, CDR2 FVKESK. The CDR3 totals 20 residues. The V segment lost 1 base and the J segment 4 bases; nucleotides outside the gene matches: 14. Here the CDR3 DNA reads TGTGCCAGCAGCCAAGGTGGGACTAGCGGGCGGAGCCGGGTTTACAATGAGCAGTTCTTC. This translates into CASSQGGTSGRSRVYNEQFF.

V usage is TRBV7-9 and J usage is TRBJ1-1; no clear D gene. The CDR3 contains 15 residues. Germline V CDR1 and CDR2: SEHNR, FQNEAQ (reference sequence). The V and J ends lost 5 bases and 1 base respectively, with 14 bases between them. The CDR3 DNA reads TGTGCCAGCAGCCCCTCGTTCCAAGGGAACACTGAAGCTTTCTTT. This sequence encodes CASSPSFQGNTEAFF.

This clonotype came up many times. The chain is built from TRBV28 and TRBJ2-7; D could derive from TRBD1 or TRBD2 (5 bases each). The V and J ends lost 2 bases and 3 bases respectively, with 11 bases between them. Per germline, CDR1 MDHEN and CDR2 SYDVKM. The CDR3 is made up of 14 amino acids. CDR3 coding DNA: TGTGCCAGCAGTTTAGCCAGGGACCACTACGAGCAGTACTTC. Its protein product is CASSLARDHYEQYF.

On this clonotype itself: This may be a read error, as it is one base from a much larger clone. The chain is built from TRBV2 and TRBJ2-7, with TRBD1 identical over 7 bases. The CDR3 is 13 residues long. The V and J ends lost 7 bases and 5 bases, in that order; junction bases with no gene match: 8. CDR1 is SNHLY and CDR2 is FYNNEI in the germline V gene. DNA of the CDR3: TGTGCCAGCACATCGGACAGGATGGACGAGCAGTACTTC. Amino acids: CASTSDRMDEQYF.

The chain has TRBV20-1 and TRBJ1-6; weak D call: TRBD1 (6 bases). The CDR3 is 17 amino acids. Germline loops: CDR1 DFQATT, CDR2 SNEGSKA (reference sequence). The V end was cut by 2 bases, the J end by 0 bases, with 14 bases between. Written as DNA, the CDR3 is TGCAGTGCTAGAAACAGGGACACCAGCTCCTATAATTCACCCCTCCACTTT. It is translated as CSARNRDTSSYNSPLHF.

This clonotype has at least ten counts. The V and J genes are TRBV12-3 or TRBV12-4 and TRBJ2-7; 8 bases align to TRBD1. The length of the CDR3 is 17 residues. The J segment lost 0 bases and the V segment lost 5 bases, leaving 12 bases of the junction unmatched. The CDR3 DNA is TGTGCCAGCAGTCCCCGGACAGGGACCCTACTCTCCTACGAGCAGTACTTC. Its protein is CASSPRTGTLLSYEQYF.

The chain couples TRBV6-1 to TRBJ1-4, with 8 bases identical to TRBD1. CDR1 and CDR2 from the germline V gene are MNHNS and SASEGT. The CDR3 sequence is 14 residues long. Trimming at V came to 4 bases and at J to 7 bases, leaving 5 bases not matched to a gene. The CDR3 region has the DNA TGTGCCAGCAGTGTCGACAGGGGTTTTGAAAAACTGTTTTTT. Amino acid sequence: CASSVDRGFEKLFF.

This clonotype was seen at least ten times. The genes are TRBV28 and TRBJ1-3; the D gene is possibly TRBD1 (5 bases). Germline loops: CDR1 MDHEN, CDR2 SYDVKM. With 6 bases removed from V and 5 bases from J, the gap between germline ends came to 8 bases. The CDR3 has 12 amino acids. CDR3 DNA sequence: TGTGCCAGCAGCCCGGGGCGAAACACCATATATTTT. It specifies CASSPGRNTIYF.

This sequence joins TRBV7-9 and TRBJ2-7; D might be TRBD1 (6 bases). Per germline, CDR1 SEHNR and CDR2 FQNEAQ (reference sequence). The V and J ends lost 7 bases and 6 bases respectively, with 16 bases between them. This CDR3 has 13 amino acids. The chain's CDR3 is CASNRDKGLEQYF. CDR3 sequence (DNA): TGTGCCAGCAACCGGGACAAAGGGCTCGAGCAGTACTTC.

This clonotype has only a few counts. The chain uses TRBV12-5 and TRBJ2-3; D not resolved. Germline lookup yields CDR1 LGHNT and CDR2 FRNRAP. There are 13 residues in the CDR3. Trimming stripped 2 bases from V and 7 bases from J, with 10 bases between. CDR3 nucleotides: TGTGCTAGTGGTTTGCCACCGACAAATACGCAGTATTTT. Residues: CASGLPPTNTQYF.

This rearrangement joins TRBV2 to TRBJ2-1; unclear D gene. Germline loops: CDR1 SNHLY, CDR2 FYNNEI. The CDR3 spans 13 residues. V lost 0 bases and J 4 bases, leaving 4 bases between the germline ends. CDR3 amino acids: CASSEASYNEQFF. The DNA of the CDR3 is TGTGCCAGCAGTGAAGCGTCTTACAATGAGCAGTTCTTC.

This clonotype has at least ten counts. J is TRBJ1-4 and V is TRBV28; 7 bases line up with TRBD1. The CDR3 sequence is 14 residues long. Trimming cost V 5 bases and J 8 bases; bases outside gene matches: 8. Germline V gives CDR1 MDHEN, CDR2 SYDVKM. CDR3 coding DNA: TGTGCCAGCAGTCCGGGACAGCAGGAAGAAAAACTGTTTTTT. Encoded protein: CASSPGQQEEKLFF.

This clonotype was detected many times. The rearrangement uses TRBV11-2 and TRBJ2-7; 9 positions match TRBD1. Germline V gives CDR1 SGHAT, CDR2 FQNNGV. Trimming removed 5 bases from V and 1 base from J; junction bases left unmatched: 9. CDR3 length: 16 residues. The CDR3 sequence is CASSRGTGPMSYEQYF. Here the CDR3 DNA reads TGTGCCAGCAGCCGGGGGACAGGGCCTATGTCCTACGAGCAGTACTTC.

This clonotype was seen ten or more times. The chain carries TRBV7-3 and TRBJ2-7; 7 nucleotides line up with TRBD2. This CDR3 is built from 14 residues. V trimming: 2 bases; J trimming: 5 bases; junction bases outside the gene matches: 6. In germline, CDR1 is SGHTA, CDR2 FQGTGA. CDR3 sequence (DNA): TGTGCCAGCAGCTTATCGGCGGGAGATAACGAGCAGTACTTC. Protein sequence: CASSLSAGDNEQYF.

The chain has TRBV10-2 and TRBJ2-7, with D perhaps given as TRBD1 or TRBD2 (6 bases each). Germline CDR1 WSHSY, CDR2 SAAADI. The CDR3 is 16 amino acids. V was shortened by 3 bases and J by 2 bases, with 17 bases between the two germline ends. The CDR3 spells CASSEVWGAATYEQYF. The CDR3 coding sequence is TGCGCCAGCAGTGAAGTATGGGGGGCTGCCACCTACGAGCAGTACTTC.

This clonotype was seen repeatedly, ten times or more. This sequence joins TRBV28 and TRBJ2-1; 9 bases are a match to TRBD2. This CDR3 spans 16 amino acids. V lost 5 bases and J lost 7; bases outside the gene matches: 12. CDR1 is MDHEN, CDR2 SYDVKM, per germline. The CDR3 sequence: CASSAYLAGDGNEQFF. The CDR3 DNA reads TGTGCCAGCAGTGCGTACTTAGCGGGAGATGGTAATGAGCAGTTCTTC.

A word on this clonotype: One base away lies a much larger clone, so this may be a sequencing read error. V gene TRBV6-1 combines with J gene TRBJ1-1; D is perhaps TRBD1 (5 bases). The CDR3 loop spans 15 amino acids. Germline-derived CDR1 and CDR2 are MNHNS and SASEGT. CDR3 bases: TGTGCCAGCATTGAAGGGGCGTGGGAGAACACTGAAGCTTTCTTT. It codes for CASIEGAWENTEAFF.

A note on this clonotype: A much larger clone differs from this one at a single base, so this may be a read error. This chain joins TRBV20-1 and TRBJ1-6; D possibly corresponds to TRBD1 (5 bases). The CDR3 loop spans 13 amino acids. Per germline, CDR1 DFQATT and CDR2 SNEGSKA (reference sequence). Trimming left V 6 bases short and J 7 bases short, with 13 bases between. The CDR3 loop is CSAMKGLNSPLHF. The CDR3 DNA follows: TGCAGTGCCATGAAGGGGCTGAATTCACCCCTCCACTTT.

This clonotype showed up many times. The rearrangement links TRBV3-1 to TRBJ2-7; the D gene is possibly TRBD1 (6 bases). CDR1 and CDR2 (germline): LGHDT, YNNKEL (reference sequence). The ends were cut back, 5 bases at V and 3 bases at J, with 14 bases in the middle. CDR3 length equals 14 residues. The CDR3 coding sequence is TGTGCCAGCAGCTACTCAGGGGCCCGCTACGAGCAGTACTTC. Translation gives CASSYSGARYEQYF.